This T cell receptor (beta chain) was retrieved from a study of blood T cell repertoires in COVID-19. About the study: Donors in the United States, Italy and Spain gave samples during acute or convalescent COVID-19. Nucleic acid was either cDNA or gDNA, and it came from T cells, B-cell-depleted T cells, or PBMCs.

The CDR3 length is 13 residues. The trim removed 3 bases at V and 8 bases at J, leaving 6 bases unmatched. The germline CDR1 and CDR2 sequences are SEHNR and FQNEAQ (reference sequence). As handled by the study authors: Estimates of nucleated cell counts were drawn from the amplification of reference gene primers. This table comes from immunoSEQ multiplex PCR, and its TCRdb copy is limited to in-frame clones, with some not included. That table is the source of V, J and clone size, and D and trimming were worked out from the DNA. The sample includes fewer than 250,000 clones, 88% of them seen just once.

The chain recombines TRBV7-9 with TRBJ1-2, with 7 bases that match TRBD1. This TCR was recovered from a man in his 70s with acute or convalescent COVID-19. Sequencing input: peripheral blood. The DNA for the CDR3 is TGTGCCAGCAGCTTTCGGGACAGTCGGGGCTACACCTTC. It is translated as CASSFRDSRGYTF.